Below, 27 T cell receptor beta chains from the same sample are listed, as sequenced in a study of blood T cell repertoires in COVID-19. The protocol was immunoSEQ multiplex PCR, while the TCRdb copy is restricted to in-frame clones and leaves out a portion. The repertoire includes 130,000 to 150,000 clones, more than 70% of them detected once, and over 10% sits in the top ten. Sequencing was performed on peripheral blood. The receptor source for this set is a man aged 60-69 years with active or convalescent COVID-19.

V usage is TRBV5-1 and J usage is TRBJ2-2; 9 bases match TRBD1. The germline CDR1 and CDR2 sequences are SGHRS and YFSETQ. V gave up 3 bases and J gave up 5 bases; unmatched junction bases: 5. The CDR3 has 15 amino acids. CDR3 sequence reads: CASSSGTGRTGELFF. CDR3 nucleotide sequence: TGCGCCAGCAGCTCCGGGACAGGGAGGACCGGGGAGCTGTTTTTT.

V usage is TRBV7-2 and J usage is TRBJ2-6; 10 nucleotides agree with TRBD2. This CDR3 has 17 amino acids. Trimming removed 5 bases from V and 0 bases from J; junction bases left unmatched: 4. CDR1 is SGHTA and CDR2 is FQGNSA in the germline V gene. For the CDR3, the DNA is TGTGCCAGCAGCGAACTAGCGGGGTACTCTGGGGCCAACGTCCTGACTTTC. Its protein product is CASSELAGYSGANVLTF.

The J gene is TRBJ2-5, the V gene TRBV18, with 13 bases matching TRBD2. The CDR3 spans 16 residues. The ends lost 5 bases at V and 3 bases at J; junction bases unmatched: 6. The V gene's germline CDR1 is KGHSH and CDR2 LQKENI. The CDR3 DNA sequence: TGTGCCAGCTCATCCACCGGGACTAGCGGGGAAGAGACCCAGTACTTC. Protein: CASSSTGTSGEETQYF.

This chain links TRBV24-1 with TRBJ2-7; TRBD1 might be the D (6 bases). This CDR3 is 13 amino acids long. Per the germline V gene, CDR1 is KGHDR and CDR2 is SFDVKD. V was cut by 5 bases and J by 5 bases, with 12 bases left in between. The CDR3 DNA is TGTGCCACCAGTGCAACAGGGTTGAACGAGCAGTACTTC. It encodes CATSATGLNEQYF.

CDR3 coding DNA: TGTGCCAGCAGCTTAGAGAGCGGGAGTCCAGGGGAGCTGTTTTTT. This translates into CASSLESGSPGELFF. The rearrangement links TRBV11-3 to TRBJ2-2, with 8 bases aligning to TRBD2. The CDR3 length is 15 residues. Germline trimming cut 0 bases from V and 8 bases from J; bases unmatched to any gene: 5. The germline V gene encodes CDR1 SGHNT and CDR2 YENEEA. The whole variable domain, filled in from reference TRBV11-3 and TRBJ2-2, reads EAGVVQSPRYKIIEKKQPVAFWCNPISGHNTLYWYLQNLGQGPELLIRYENEEAVDDSQLPKDRFSAERLKGVDSTLKIQPAELGDSAVYLCASSLESGSPGELFFGEGSRLTVL.

This clone was recorded at least ten times. The rearrangement uses TRBV10-3 and TRBJ2-1, with TRBD2 matching over 14 bases. V gave up 7 bases and J gave up 4 bases; unmatched junction bases: 6. This CDR3 comprises 16 residues. From germline, CDR1 is ENHRY and CDR2 SYGVKD. The CDR3 bases are TGTGCCATCACACCAGGGACTAGCGGGAGATACAATGAGCAGTTCTTC. The encoded protein is CAITPGTSGRYNEQFF.

This chain connects TRBV5-8 to TRBJ1-3; D remains ambiguous. Germline V gives CDR1 SGHTS, CDR2 YDEGEE. This CDR3 has 15 residues. V was trimmed by 0 bases and J by 0 bases, leaving 7 bases between them. Here the CDR3 reads CASSLAGSSGNTIYF. Here the CDR3 DNA reads TGTGCCAGCAGCTTGGCAGGATCCTCTGGAAACACCATATATTTT.

This clone appeared a single time. The chain recombines TRBV7-8 with TRBJ2-3; 8 nucleotides align to TRBD2. The V and J ends lost 7 bases and 6 bases, in that order; junction bases with no gene match: 15. The CDR3 loop spans 16 amino acids. CDR1 is SGHVS and CDR2 is FQNEAQ in the germline V gene. CDR3 DNA: TGTGCCAGCATCCGAAATGGACAGCGGGAGACTGATACGCAGTATTTT. Translated, it gives CASIRNGQRETDTQYF. Full variable domain (rest looked up from reference TRBV7-8 and TRBJ2-3): GAGVSQSPRYKVAKRGQDVALRCDPISGHVSLFWYQQALGQGPEFLTYFQNEAQLDKSGLPSDRFFAERPEGSVSTLKIQRTQQEDSAVYLCASIRNGQRETDTQYFGPGTRLTVL.

This clone was seen a handful of times. This chain joins TRBV4-1 and TRBJ2-4, with TRBD2 matching over 11 bases. The V gene's germline CDR1 is MGHRA and CDR2 YSYEKL. Germline trimming cut 4 bases from V and 1 base from J; bases unmatched to any gene: 15. The CDR3 loop spans 20 amino acids. CDR3 DNA sequence: TGCGCCAGCAGCCTAAATGGGGGACTAGCGGTCCACATGGCCAAAAACATTCAGTACTTC. Its translation: CASSLNGGLAVHMAKNIQYF.

This clone was counted a single time. The chain employs TRBV28 and TRBJ1-1; 11 nucleotides line up with TRBD1. Trimming at V came to 10 bases and at J to 3 bases, leaving 4 bases not matched to a gene. Germline-derived CDR1 and CDR2 are MDHEN and SYDVKM. The CDR3 is 13 residues long. This chain's CDR3 is CATRGQGDTEAFF. The DNA of the CDR3 is TGTGCCACCCGGGGACAGGGGGACACTGAAGCTTTCTTT.

This sequence joins TRBV5-4 and TRBJ1-2, with D possibly matching TRBD1 (6 bases). Trimming cost V 2 bases and J 4 bases, with 21 bases left between them. There are 17 residues in the CDR3. Germline V CDR1 and CDR2: SGHNT, YYREEE (reference sequence). CDR3 residues: CASSLGEKGEGGYGYTF. The CDR3 DNA sequence: TGTGCCAGCAGCTTAGGGGAAAAGGGGGAAGGTGGCTATGGCTACACCTTC.

Here the CDR3 DNA reads TGTGCCATCAGTGACACACAGGGGGCCTTAGGCCAGTACTTC. It translates to CAISDTQGALGQYF. The J gene is TRBJ2-5, the V gene TRBV10-3, with 9 bases lining up with TRBD1. Germline CDR1 reads ENHRY; CDR2 reads SYGVKD. The CDR3 totals 14 residues. The J segment lost 10 bases and the V segment lost 3 bases, leaving 9 bases of the junction unmatched.

The V and J genes are TRBV28 and TRBJ2-7; D may be TRBD1 (6 bases). V lost 6 bases and J 1 base, leaving 16 bases between the germline ends. The length of the CDR3 is 15 residues. From germline, CDR1 is MDHEN and CDR2 SYDVKM. CDR3 DNA sequence: TGTGCCAGCAGGCCCGACAGGTCCCTTTCCTACGAGCAGTACTTC. Translated: CASRPDRSLSYEQYF. The full variable domain, with the rest looked up from reference TRBV28 and TRBJ2-7, is DVKVTQSSRYLVKRTGEKVFLECVQDMDHENMFWYRQDPGLGLRLIYFSYDVKMKEKGDIPEGYSVSREKKERFSLILESASTNQTSMYLCASRPDRSLSYEQYFGPGTRLTVT.

The chain combines TRBV19 with TRBJ1-5; 7 nucleotides match TRBD1. The CDR3 is made up of 16 amino acids. The germline V gene encodes CDR1 LNHDA and CDR2 SQIVND (reference sequence). The V and J ends lost 6 bases and 0 bases, in that order; junction bases with no gene match: 8. The CDR3 sequence: CASSPRGQPSNQPQHF. CDR3 coding DNA: TGTGCCAGTAGCCCCCGGGGACAGCCTAGCAATCAGCCCCAGCATTTT.

V usage is TRBV21-1 and J usage is TRBJ2-5; the table names TRBD2, a call not compared with the DNA. TRBV21-1 is a recognized pseudogene. This CDR3 is built from 13 residues. CDR3 sequence (DNA): TGTGCCAGCAGCAATTCGGGAGGAGAGACCCAGTACTTC. This encodes CASSNSGGETQYF.

V and J are TRBV7-3 and TRBJ2-1; possibly TRBD2 for D (5 bases). This CDR3 comprises 12 residues. V lost 4 bases and J lost 9, with 10 bases in between. The germline CDR1 and CDR2 sequences are SGHTA and FQGTGA. CDR3 nucleotides: TGTGCCAGCAGCTACACTAGGACTGAGCAGTTCTTC. Its protein product is CASSYTRTEQFF.

This chain uses TRBV5-1 with TRBJ1-1; TRBD1 aligns across 8 bases. V gave up 4 bases and J gave up 0 bases; unmatched junction bases: 11. Germline lookup yields CDR1 SGHRS and CDR2 YFSETQ. This CDR3 contains 17 residues. The CDR3 sequence: CASSGITGGLMNTEAFF. Written as DNA, the CDR3 is TGCGCCAGCAGCGGAATTACAGGGGGACTCATGAACACTGAAGCTTTCTTT.

The V gene is TRBV7-2, the J gene TRBJ2-5; 10 bases match TRBD2. Germline V CDR1 and CDR2: SGHTA, FQGNSA. The CDR3 is made up of 16 amino acids. The J segment lost 4 bases and the V segment lost 3 bases, leaving 8 bases of the junction unmatched. The CDR3 nucleotides read TGTGCCAGCAGCTTTCGGACTAGCGGAAGATTAGAGACCCAGTACTTC. This sequence encodes CASSFRTSGRLETQYF.

This clone has only one observation. J is TRBJ1-1 and V is TRBV15, with D maybe TRBD1 (6 bases). In germline, CDR1 is LNHNV, CDR2 YYDKDF (reference sequence). Trimming pared 0 bases from V and 1 base from J, leaving 18 bases between. The CDR3 extends over 18 amino acids. CDR3 residues: CATSREPRGQGRNTEAFF. CDR3 coding DNA: TGTGCCACCAGCAGAGAACCCCGGGGTCAGGGGAGGAACACTGAAGCTTTCTTT.

The rearrangement links TRBV20-1 to TRBJ2-1; D unclear. The V gene's germline CDR1 is DFQATT and CDR2 SNEGSKA (reference sequence). With 6 bases removed from V and 1 base from J, the gap between germline ends came to 4 bases. This CDR3 is 11 amino acids long. The CDR3 is CSAPSYNEQFF. Here the CDR3 DNA reads TGCAGTGCCCCTTCCTACAATGAGCAGTTCTTC.

The chain recombines TRBV2 with TRBJ2-7; TRBD2 might be the D (6 bases). Between the trimmed V and J ends, which lost 5 bases and 0 bases, there was a span of 8 bases. Germline V gene data show CDR1 as SNHLY and CDR2 as FYNNEI. The length of the CDR3 is 13 residues. In nucleotides, the CDR3 is TGTGCCAGCAGTTGGGACTCCTCCTACGAGCAGTACTTC. This gives the protein CASSWDSSYEQYF.

Here the CDR3 reads CATSGGGDGYTF. CDR3 in DNA: TGTGCCACCAGTGGGGGGGGTGATGGCTACACCTTC. This rearrangement joins TRBV24-1 to TRBJ1-2; TRBD1 is a possible D gene (5 bases). The germline V and J ends were trimmed by 5 bases and 6 bases, with 9 bases remaining between them. The CDR3 runs to 12 residues. Per germline, CDR1 KGHDR and CDR2 SFDVKD.

This clone was observed a handful of times. The rearrangement uses TRBV11-3 and TRBJ2-7; the match to TRBD1 covers 11 bases. Germline V CDR1 and CDR2: SGHNT, YENEEA. V was pared by 6 bases and J by 10 bases, with 8 bases of the junction left unmatched. The CDR3 totals 13 residues. For the CDR3, the DNA is TGTGCCAGCAGTCTAACTGGACAGGGGGCACAGTACTTC. It codes for CASSLTGQGAQYF.

V gene TRBV4-2 combines with J gene TRBJ1-4, with 7 bases identical to TRBD1. Germline CDR1 reads LGHNA; CDR2 reads YNFKEQ. The CDR3 has 17 amino acids. V lost 0 bases to trimming and J lost 15 bases; unmatched junction nucleotides: 19. This CDR3 is CASSQEGRQGLASVMFF. The DNA of the CDR3 is TGTGCCAGCAGCCAAGAAGGAAGACAGGGACTGGCGTCGGTGATGTTTTTT.

The chain recombines TRBV11-2 with TRBJ1-2; TRBD1 matches 12 bases. The junction had 7 bases not matched to a gene; V was cut back by 7 bases and J by 7 bases. The CDR3 loop spans 14 amino acids. Germline assignment: CDR1 SGHAT and CDR2 FQNNGV. The CDR3, as DNA: TGTGCCAGCACTCTGGGACAGGGGGCTGCTGGCTACACCTTC. Amino acids: CASTLGQGAAGYTF.

In DNA, the CDR3 is TGCGCCAGCAGCTCCAGGGTTGGGGAGCTGTTTTTT. This sequence encodes CASSSRVGELFF. The gene calls are TRBV5-1 and TRBJ2-2; possibly TRBD1 for D (5 bases). The CDR3 is 12 residues long. Germline-derived CDR1 and CDR2 are SGHRS and YFSETQ. The ends were cut back, 3 bases at V and 8 bases at J, with 8 bases in the middle.

The rearrangement uses TRBV30 and TRBJ2-7; D not resolved. The CDR3 sequence is 11 residues long. The germline V gene has CDR1 GTSNPN and CDR2 SVGIG (reference sequence). The V gene lost 1 base and the J gene lost 7 bases, with 8 bases spanning the gap. The CDR3 nucleotides read TGTGCCTGGAGTGCCGTCGGTGAGCAGTACTTC. This codes for CAWSAVGEQYF.